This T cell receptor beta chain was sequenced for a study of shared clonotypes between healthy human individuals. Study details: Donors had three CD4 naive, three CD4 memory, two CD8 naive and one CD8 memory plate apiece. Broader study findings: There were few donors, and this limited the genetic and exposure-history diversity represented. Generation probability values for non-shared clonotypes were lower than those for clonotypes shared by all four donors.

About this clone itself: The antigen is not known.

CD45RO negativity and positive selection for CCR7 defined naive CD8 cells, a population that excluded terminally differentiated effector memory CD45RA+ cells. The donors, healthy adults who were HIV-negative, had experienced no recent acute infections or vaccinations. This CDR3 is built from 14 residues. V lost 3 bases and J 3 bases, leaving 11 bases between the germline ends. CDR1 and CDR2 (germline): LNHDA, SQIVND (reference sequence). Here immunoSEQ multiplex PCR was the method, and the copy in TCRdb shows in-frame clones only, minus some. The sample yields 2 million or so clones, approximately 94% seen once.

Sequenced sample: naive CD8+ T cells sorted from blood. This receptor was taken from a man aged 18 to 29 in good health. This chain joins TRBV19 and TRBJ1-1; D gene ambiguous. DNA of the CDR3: TGTGCCAGTAGTATTAGGATGTTGGACACTGAAGCTTTCTTT. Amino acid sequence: CASSIRMLDTEAFF.